These T cell receptor beta chains were read from a single sample in a study of T cells in Graves' hyperthyroidism and ophthalmopathy. TCRdb reanalysed the multiplex PCR reads using MiXCR and keeps one entry per CDR3 protein. Of hundreds of thousands of distinct CDR3 sequences listed, about 14% are singletons. Sequenced material: blood. The source is a woman aged 25 to 39 with Graves' hyperthyroidism. The CDR3 runs from the conserved cysteine through the conserved F or W. A D gene is named only where the DNA matches it firmly. Size is omitted from some rows. Given values are once, few, many or a class for expanded clones.

d_gene,abundance,v_gene,j_gene,CDR3aa,CDR3nt
.,.,TRBV30,TRBJ2-1,CARRGGVGNEQFF,TGTGCCCGGAGAGGGGGAGTGGGAAATGAGCAGTTCTTC
TRBD1,many,TRBV6-2/TRBV6-3,TRBJ2-7,CASTTIGQGGNYEQYF,TGTGCCAGCACTACTATTGGACAGGGGGGGAACTACGAGCAGTACTTC
.,.,TRBV2,TRBJ2-3,CAAAGTDTQYF,TGTGCAGCAGCGGGCACAGATACGCAGTATTTT
.,.,TRBV10-2,TRBJ1-2,CASSESANYGYTF,TGCGCCAGCAGTGAGTCTGCTAACTATGGCTACACCTTC
.,many,TRBV11-2,TRBJ2-5,CASTNHAGETQYF,TGTGCCAGCACCAACCACGCGGGAGAGACCCAGTACTTC
.,few,TRBV29-1,TRBJ2-7,CSARDTGYEQYF,TGCAGCGCCCGGGACACTGGCTACGAGCAGTACTTC
TRBD1,many,TRBV6-1,TRBJ2-1,CASSEAAGTGNNEQFF,TGTGCCAGCAGTGAAGCAGCCGGGACAGGGAATAATGAGCAGTTCTTC
.,few,TRBV9,TRBJ1-2,CASSVVGVGGYTF,TGTGCCAGCAGCGTAGTTGGGGTCGGTGGCTACACCTTC
.,many,TRBV6-1,TRBJ1-2,CASKNWGTDYGYTF,TGTGCCAGCAAAAATTGGGGTACTGACTATGGCTACACCTTC
TRBD1,many,TRBV7-9,TRBJ2-6,CASSVRQGAREFSSVLTF,TGTGCCAGCAGCGTAAGACAGGGGGCGAGGGAATTTTCCAGCGTCCTGACTTTC
.,many,TRBV30,TRBJ1-1,CAWSVGAEAFF,TGTGCCTGGAGTGTGGGCGCTGAAGCTTTCTTT
.,many,TRBV2,TRBJ2-5,CASRLGPGETQYF,TGTGCCAGCCGTTTGGGGCCCGGGGAGACCCAGTACTTC
TRBD2,many,TRBV6-5,TRBJ2-1,CASSYSGLAGSNEQFF,TGTGCCAGCAGTTACTCAGGACTAGCGGGATCCAATGAGCAGTTCTTC
TRBD2,many,TRBV12-3/TRBV12-4,TRBJ2-7,CASSYLAGPNYEQYF,TGTGCCAGCAGTTACCTAGCGGGACCTAACTACGAGCAGTACTTC
.,many,TRBV2,TRBJ1-5,CASTKSRDSNQPQHF,TGTGCCAGCACCAAATCCAGGGATAGCAATCAGCCCCAGCATTTT
.,many,TRBV10-3,TRBJ2-1,CAIGSSGTSVRYNEQFF,TGTGCCATCGGATCATCCGGGACATCTGTACGATACAATGAGCAGTTCTTC
TRBD2,many,TRBV6-2/TRBV6-3,TRBJ2-3,CASIGTTGPGDTQYF,TGTGCCAGCATTGGGACTACCGGTCCCGGAGATACGCAGTATTTT
TRBD1,few,TRBV6-1,TRBJ2-1,CADRTGNNEQFF,TGTGCCGATCGGACAGGGAACAATGAGCAGTTCTTC
.,many,TRBV6-1,TRBJ1-1,CASRLPVEAFF,TGTGCCAGCAGGCTACCCGTTGAAGCTTTCTTT
.,few,TRBV5-4,TRBJ2-3,CASSIPGTQYF,TGTGCCAGCAGCATACCGGGGACGCAGTATTTT
.,few,TRBV6-2/TRBV6-3,TRBJ2-4,CASSYQGLNIQYF,TGTGCCAGCAGTTATCAGGGCCTAAACATTCAGTACTTC
TRBD2,.,TRBV3-1,TRBJ2-1,CASSQYGTSGLSRNEQFF,TGTGCCAGCAGCCAATACGGGACTAGCGGGTTAAGTAGAAATGAGCAGTTCTTC
TRBD2,few,TRBV20-1,TRBJ2-7,CSALQPKLGAPGISGRALVYEQYF,TGCAGTGCTCTACAACCCAAACTGGGGGCCCCAGGTATTAGCGGGAGGGCCCTAGTCTACGAGCAGTACTTC
.,many,TRBV6-1,TRBJ1-5,CATAYFSNQPQHF,TGTGCCACCGCTTATTTTTCCAATCAGCCCCAGCATTTT
TRBD1,.,TRBV20-1,TRBJ1-5,CSAQTGAQPQHF,TGCAGTGCTCAGACAGGGGCTCAGCCCCAGCATTTT
TRBD2,.,TRBV28,TRBJ2-1,CASSTSGKARVKYNEQFF,TGTGCCAGCTCGACTAGCGGGAAGGCTCGGGTTAAGTACAATGAGCAGTTCTTC
TRBD1,.,TRBV6-4,TRBJ2-1,CASSRDSLLNEQFF,TGTGCCAGCAGCCGGGACAGTTTGCTCAATGAGCAGTTCTTC
.,many,TRBV3-1,TRBJ1-2,CASSPSIGEGYTF,TGTGCCAGCAGCCCCTCCATCGGAGAGGGCTACACCTTC
TRBD1,few,TRBV12-3/TRBV12-4,TRBJ2-2,CASTGDRVAGELFF,TGTGCCAGCACCGGAGACAGGGTGGCCGGGGAGCTGTTTTTT
.,.,TRBV5-4,TRBJ2-2,CASSRGGGSGNTGELFF,TGTGCCAGCAGCCGGGGAGGGGGCTCGGGGAACACCGGGGAGCTGTTTTTT
.,many,TRBV15,TRBJ2-2,CATSSRWTGELFF,TGTGCCACCAGCTCCCGCTGGACCGGGGAGCTGTTTTTT
.,many,TRBV20-1,TRBJ2-3,CSARSLGFRPSTDTQYF,TGCAGTGCTAGATCTTTAGGGTTTAGACCTAGCACAGATACGCAGTATTTT
.,many,TRBV20-1,TRBJ1-4,CSARGEEVTEKLFF,TGCAGTGCTAGAGGCGAGGAGGTAACCGAAAAACTGTTTTTT
.,many,TRBV14,TRBJ1-1,CASSQELNTEAFF,TGTGCCAGCAGCCAAGAGCTGAACACTGAAGCTTTCTTT